The clone carrying this T cell receptor beta chain occurred a few times. Antigen specificity is unknown. The protocol was immunoSEQ multiplex PCR, while the TCRdb copy is restricted to in-frame clones and leaves out a portion. The table lists several thousand clones, 50% to 70% of them singletons. These data originate in a study of CD8 T cell repertoires and HIV-1 epitope variants. The V end was cut by 4 bases, the J end by 2 bases, with 13 bases between. Per germline, CDR1 SGHNT and CDR2 YYREEE (reference sequence). The CDR3 contains 14 residues. Specimen: cultured CD8+ T cells derived from PBMCs. The chain joins TRBV5-4 to TRBJ2-7; maybe TRBD1 (5 bases). This clonotype originated in a male donor with HIV. The CDR3 DNA is TGTGCCAGCAGCGACTCGACAGTTACCTACGAGCAGTACTTC. It translates to CASSDSTVTYEQYF.